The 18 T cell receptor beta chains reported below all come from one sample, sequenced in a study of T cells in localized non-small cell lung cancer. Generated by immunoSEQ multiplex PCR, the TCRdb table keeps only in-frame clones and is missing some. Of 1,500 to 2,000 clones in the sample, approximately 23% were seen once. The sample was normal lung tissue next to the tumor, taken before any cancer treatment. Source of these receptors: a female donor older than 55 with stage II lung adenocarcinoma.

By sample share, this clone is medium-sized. The CDR3 coding sequence is TGTGCCAGCAGGGGGAGCGGGATAGATTACAATGAGCAGTTCTTC. Its protein product is CASRGSGIDYNEQFF. This chain uses TRBV6-8 with TRBJ2-1, with 7 bases fitting TRBD2. The CDR3 has 15 amino acids. The germline gives CDR1 MNHGY, CDR2 SAAAGT. Trimming cost V 6 bases and J 4 bases; bases outside gene matches: 9.

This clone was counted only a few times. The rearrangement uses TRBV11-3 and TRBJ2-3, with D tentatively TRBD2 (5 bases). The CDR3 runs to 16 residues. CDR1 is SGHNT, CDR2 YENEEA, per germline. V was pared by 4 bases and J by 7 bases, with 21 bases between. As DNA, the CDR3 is TGTGCCAGCAGCTCCCCGGTGGCGGGCCGGAGGAATACGCAGTATTTT. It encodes CASSSPVAGRRNTQYF.

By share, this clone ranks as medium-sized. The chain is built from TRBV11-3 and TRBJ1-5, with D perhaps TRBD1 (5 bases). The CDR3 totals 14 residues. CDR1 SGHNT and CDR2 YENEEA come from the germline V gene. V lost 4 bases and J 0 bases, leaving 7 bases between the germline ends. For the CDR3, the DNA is TGTGCCAGCAGCTACAGGATTAGCAATCAGCCCCAGCATTTT. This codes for CASSYRISNQPQHF. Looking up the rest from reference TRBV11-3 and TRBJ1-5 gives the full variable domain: EAGVVQSPRYKIIEKKQPVAFWCNPISGHNTLYWYLQNLGQGPELLIRYENEEAVDDSQLPKDRFSAERLKGVDSTLKIQPAELGDSAVYLCASSYRISNQPQHFGDGTRLSIL.

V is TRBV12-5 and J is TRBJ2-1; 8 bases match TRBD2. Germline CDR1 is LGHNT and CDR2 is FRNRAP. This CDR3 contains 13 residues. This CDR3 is CASTRGAINEQFF. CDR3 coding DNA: TGTGCCAGCACGCGGGGGGCCATCAATGAGCAGTTCTTC.

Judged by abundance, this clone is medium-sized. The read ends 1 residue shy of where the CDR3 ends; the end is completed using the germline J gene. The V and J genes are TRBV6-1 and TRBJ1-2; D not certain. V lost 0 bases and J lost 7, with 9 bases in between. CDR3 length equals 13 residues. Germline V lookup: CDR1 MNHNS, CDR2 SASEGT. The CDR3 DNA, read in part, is TGTGCCAGCAGTGAAGCGAATAGGTCTGGCTACACC. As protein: CASSEANRSGYT. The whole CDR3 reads CASSEANRSGYTF.

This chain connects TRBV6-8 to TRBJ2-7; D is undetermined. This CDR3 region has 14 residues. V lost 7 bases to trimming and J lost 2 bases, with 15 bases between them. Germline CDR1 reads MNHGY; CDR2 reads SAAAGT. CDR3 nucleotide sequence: TGTGCCAGCACTCCAACCTATCTCACCTACGAGCAGTACTTC. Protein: CASTPTYLTYEQYF.

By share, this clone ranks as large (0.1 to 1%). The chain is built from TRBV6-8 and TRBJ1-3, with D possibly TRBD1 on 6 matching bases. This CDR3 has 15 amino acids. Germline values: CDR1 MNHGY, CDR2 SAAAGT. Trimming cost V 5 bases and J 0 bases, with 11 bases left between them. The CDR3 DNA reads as TGTGCCAGCAGTGATCGAGGGGGCTCTGGAAACACCATATATTTT. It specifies CASSDRGGSGNTIYF.

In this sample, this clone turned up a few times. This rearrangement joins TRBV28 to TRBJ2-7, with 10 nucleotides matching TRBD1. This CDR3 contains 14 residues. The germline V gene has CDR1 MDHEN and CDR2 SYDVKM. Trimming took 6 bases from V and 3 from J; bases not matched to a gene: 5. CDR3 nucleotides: TGTGCCAGCAGGGCCGGGACAGGGGTCTACGAGCAGTACTTC. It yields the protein CASRAGTGVYEQYF. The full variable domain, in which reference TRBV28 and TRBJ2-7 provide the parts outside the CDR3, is DVKVTQSSRYLVKRTGEKVFLECVQDMDHENMFWYRQDPGLGLRLIYFSYDVKMKEKGDIPEGYSVSREKKERFSLILESASTNQTSMYLCASRAGTGVYEQYFGPGTRLTVT.

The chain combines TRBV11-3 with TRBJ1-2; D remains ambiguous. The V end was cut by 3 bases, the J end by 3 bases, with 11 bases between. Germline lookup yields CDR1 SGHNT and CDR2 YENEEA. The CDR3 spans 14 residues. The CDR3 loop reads CASSLRAADYGYTF. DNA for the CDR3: TGTGCCAGCAGCTTGCGGGCTGCGGACTATGGCTACACCTTC.

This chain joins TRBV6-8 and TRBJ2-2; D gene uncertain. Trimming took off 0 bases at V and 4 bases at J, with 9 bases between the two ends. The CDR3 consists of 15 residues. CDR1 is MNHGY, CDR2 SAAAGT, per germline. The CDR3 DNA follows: TGTGCCAGCAGTTACTCACCTCCAGGCACCGGGGAGCTGTTTTTT. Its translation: CASSYSPPGTGELFF.

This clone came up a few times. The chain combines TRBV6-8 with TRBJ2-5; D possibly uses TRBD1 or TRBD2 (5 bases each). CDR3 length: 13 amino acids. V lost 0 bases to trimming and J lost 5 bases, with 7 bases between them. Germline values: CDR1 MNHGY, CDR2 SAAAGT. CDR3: CASSYSRGETQYF. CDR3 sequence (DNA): TGTGCCAGCAGTTACTCGAGGGGCGAGACCCAGTACTTC.

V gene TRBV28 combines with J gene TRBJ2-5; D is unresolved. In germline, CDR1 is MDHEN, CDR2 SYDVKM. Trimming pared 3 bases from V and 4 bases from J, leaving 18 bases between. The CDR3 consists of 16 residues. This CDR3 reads CASSFAPPQSGETQYF. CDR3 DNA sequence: TGTGCCAGCAGTTTTGCACCCCCCCAGTCCGGAGAGACCCAGTACTTC.

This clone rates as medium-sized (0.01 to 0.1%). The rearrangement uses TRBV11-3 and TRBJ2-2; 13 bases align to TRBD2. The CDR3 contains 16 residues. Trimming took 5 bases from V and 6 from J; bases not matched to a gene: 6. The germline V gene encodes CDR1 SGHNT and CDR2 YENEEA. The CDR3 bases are TGTGCCAGCAGCCCTGGGACTAGCGGGGTGGCCGGGGAGCTGTTTTTT. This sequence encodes CASSPGTSGVAGELFF.

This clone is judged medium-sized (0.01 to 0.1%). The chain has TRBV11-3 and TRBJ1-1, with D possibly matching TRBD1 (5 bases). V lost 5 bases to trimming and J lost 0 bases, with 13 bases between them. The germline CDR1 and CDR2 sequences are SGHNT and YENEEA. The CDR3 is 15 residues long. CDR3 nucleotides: TGTGCCAGCAGCCCGGGGGGGTTGATGAACACTGAAGCTTTCTTT. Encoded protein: CASSPGGLMNTEAFF.

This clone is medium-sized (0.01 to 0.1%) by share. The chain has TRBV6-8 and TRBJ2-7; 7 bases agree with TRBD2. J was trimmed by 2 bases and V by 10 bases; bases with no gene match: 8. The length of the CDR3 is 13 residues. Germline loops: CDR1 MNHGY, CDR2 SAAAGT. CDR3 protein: CAIPAGRAYEQYF. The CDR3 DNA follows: TGTGCCATCCCGGCAGGGAGGGCCTACGAGCAGTACTTC.

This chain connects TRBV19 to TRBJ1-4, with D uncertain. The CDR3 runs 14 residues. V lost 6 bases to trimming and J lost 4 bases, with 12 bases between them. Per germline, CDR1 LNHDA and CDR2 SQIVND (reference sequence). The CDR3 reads CASSVRLFNEKLFF. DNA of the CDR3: TGTGCCAGTAGCGTCCGTTTATTTAATGAAAAACTGTTTTTT.

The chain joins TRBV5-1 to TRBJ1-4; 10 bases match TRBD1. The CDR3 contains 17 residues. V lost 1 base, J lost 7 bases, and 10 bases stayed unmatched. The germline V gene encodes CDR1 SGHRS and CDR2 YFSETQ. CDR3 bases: TGCGCCAGCAGCTTGACCGGGACAGGGGCATATCGTGAAAAACTGTTTTTT. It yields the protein CASSLTGTGAYREKLFF. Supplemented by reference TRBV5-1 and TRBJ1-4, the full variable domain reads KAGVTQTPRYLIKTRGQQVTLSCSPISGHRSVSWYQQTPGQGLQFLFEYFSETQRNKGNFPGRFSGRQFSNSRSEMNVSTLELGDSALYLCASSLTGTGAYREKLFFGSGTQLSVL.

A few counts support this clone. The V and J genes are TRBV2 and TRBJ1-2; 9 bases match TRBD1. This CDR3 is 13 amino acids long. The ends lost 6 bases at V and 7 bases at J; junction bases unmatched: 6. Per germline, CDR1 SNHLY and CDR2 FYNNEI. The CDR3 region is CASRDRGLIGYTF. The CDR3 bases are TGTGCCAGCAGGGACAGGGGATTAATTGGCTACACCTTC.